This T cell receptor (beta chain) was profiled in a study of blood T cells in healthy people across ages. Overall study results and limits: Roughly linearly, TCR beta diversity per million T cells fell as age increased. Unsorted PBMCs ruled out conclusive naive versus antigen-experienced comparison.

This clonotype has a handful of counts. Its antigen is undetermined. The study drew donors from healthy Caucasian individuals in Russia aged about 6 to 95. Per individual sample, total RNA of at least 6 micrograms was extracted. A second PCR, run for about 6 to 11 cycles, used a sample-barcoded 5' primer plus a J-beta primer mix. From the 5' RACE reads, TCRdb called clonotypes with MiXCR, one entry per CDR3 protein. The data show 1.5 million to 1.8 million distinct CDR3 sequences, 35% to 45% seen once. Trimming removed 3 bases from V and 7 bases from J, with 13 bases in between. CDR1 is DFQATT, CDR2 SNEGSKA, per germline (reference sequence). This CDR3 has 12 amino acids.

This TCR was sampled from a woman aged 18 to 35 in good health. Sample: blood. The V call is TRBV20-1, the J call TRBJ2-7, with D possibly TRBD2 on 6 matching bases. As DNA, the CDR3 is TGCAGTGCTAGCGGGAGAGGTCAAGAGCAGTACTTC. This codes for CSASGRGQEQYF.